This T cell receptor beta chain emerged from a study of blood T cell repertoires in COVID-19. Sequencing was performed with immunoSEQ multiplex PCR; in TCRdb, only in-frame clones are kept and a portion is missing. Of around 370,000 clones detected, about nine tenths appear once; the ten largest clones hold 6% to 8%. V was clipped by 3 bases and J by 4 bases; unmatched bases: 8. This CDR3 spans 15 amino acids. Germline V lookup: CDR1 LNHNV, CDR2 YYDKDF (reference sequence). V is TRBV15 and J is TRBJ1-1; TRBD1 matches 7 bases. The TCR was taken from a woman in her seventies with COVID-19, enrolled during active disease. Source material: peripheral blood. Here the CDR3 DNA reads TGTGCCACCAGCAGCCGACAGGGACGGGGCACTGAAGCTTTCTTT. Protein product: CATSSRQGRGTEAFF. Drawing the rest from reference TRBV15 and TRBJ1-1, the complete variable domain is DAMVIQNPRYQVTQFGKPVTLSCSQTLNHNVMYWYQQKSSQAPKLLFHYYDKDFNNEADTPDNFQSRRPNTSFCFLDIRSPGLGDTAMYLCATSSRQGRGTEAFFGQGTRLTVV.